These 13 T cell receptor beta chains were sequenced from one sample in a study of T cell responses to AZD1222 COVID-19 vaccine. Generated by immunoSEQ multiplex PCR, the TCRdb table keeps only in-frame clones and is missing some. The sample comprises more than 75,000 clones, over 75% of which are singletons, and about 5% rests with the top ten. The sample here was peripheral blood, taken 28 days after the second AZD1222 dose. Receptors originate from an adult who received the AZD1222 COVID-19 vaccine.

This chain links TRBV5-8 with TRBJ2-5; D not certain. V lost 5 bases and J 2 bases, leaving 16 bases between the germline ends. This CDR3 comprises 15 residues. Germline V CDR1 and CDR2: SGHTS, YDEGEE. The CDR3 region is CASSRQVEVQETQYF. The CDR3 DNA sequence: TGTGCCAGCAGTCGACAAGTAGAGGTACAAGAGACCCAGTACTTC. Filled out from reference TRBV5-8 and TRBJ2-5, the complete variable domain reads EAGVTQSPTHLIKTRGQQATLRCSPISGHTSVYWYQQALGLGLQFLLWYDEGEERNRGNFPPRFSGRQFPNYSSELNVNALELEDSALYLCASSRQVEVQETQYFGPGTRLLVL.

The chain couples TRBV2 to TRBJ1-2; tentatively, D is TRBD1 (5 bases). V shed 4 bases and J shed 6 bases, with 6 bases lying between them. Germline CDR1 and CDR2: SNHLY and FYNNEI. This CDR3 comprises 11 residues. CDR3 in DNA: TGTGCCAGCAGTGTCAGGGATGGCTACACCTTC. This encodes CASSVRDGYTF.

The chain recombines TRBV7-2 with TRBJ1-2, with TRBD1 matching 7 bases. The trim removed 4 bases at V and 3 bases at J, leaving 2 bases unmatched. CDR3 length equals 13 residues. Per germline, CDR1 SGHTA and CDR2 FQGNSA. CDR3 loop: CASSYTGDYGYTF. The DNA of the CDR3 is TGTGCCAGCAGCTACACAGGGGACTATGGCTACACCTTC.

V is TRBV7-9 and J is TRBJ1-6, with D uncertain. Trimming removed 5 bases from V and 7 bases from J, with 21 bases in between. The CDR3 sequence is 17 residues long. Germline CDR1 and CDR2: SEHNR and FQNEAQ (reference sequence). CDR3 loop: CASSITPLQESNSPLHF. The CDR3, as DNA: TGTGCCAGCAGCATAACGCCCCTTCAGGAGTCAAATTCACCCCTCCACTTT.

The chain is built from TRBV30 and TRBJ1-4; no definite D call. The CDR3 sequence is 14 residues long. Looked up from germline, CDR1 is GTSNPN and CDR2 is SVGIG (reference sequence). V was trimmed by 5 bases and J by 6 bases, leaving 16 bases between them. This CDR3 is CAWQTGNFYEKLFF. DNA for the CDR3: TGTGCCTGGCAAACGGGGAATTTTTATGAAAAACTGTTTTTT.

The chain links TRBV6-2 or TRBV6-3 to TRBJ2-7; TRBD2 might be the D (5 bases). Germline V CDR1 and CDR2: MNHEY, SVGEGT. The length of the CDR3 is 14 residues. V was trimmed by 5 bases and J by 3 bases, leaving 14 bases between them. The CDR3, as DNA: TGTGCCAGCAGTACCCCCGGGGATCGCTACGAGCAGTACTTC. This codes for CASSTPGDRYEQYF.

The chain links TRBV20-1 to TRBJ1-5; 7 positions agree with TRBD1. Germline V gene data show CDR1 as DFQATT and CDR2 as SNEGSKA (reference sequence). The CDR3 is 15 amino acids. Unmatched junction bases numbered 5, after V lost 3 bases and J lost 0 bases. CDR3 in DNA: TGCAGTGCTAGTCAGGGGGGGAATAGCAATCAGCCCCAGCATTTT. It yields the protein CSASQGGNSNQPQHF.

The chain joins TRBV19 to TRBJ1-6; 8 positions agree with TRBD1. V shed 7 bases and J 4 bases; nucleotides not matched to a gene: 12. There are 17 residues in the CDR3. Germline CDR1 reads LNHDA; CDR2 reads SQIVND (reference sequence). Here the CDR3 DNA reads TGTGCCAGTACTTTGGGGACAGGACCAACTTATAATTCACCCCTCCACTTT. Its translation: CASTLGTGPTYNSPLHF.

V is TRBV5-1 and J is TRBJ1-2, with no clear D. V was cut by 4 bases and J by 8 bases, with 18 bases left in between. The CDR3 has 14 residues. CDR1 SGHRS and CDR2 YFSETQ come from the germline V gene. This CDR3 is CASSGNAGFGGYTF. CDR3 DNA: TGCGCCAGCAGCGGAAACGCGGGGTTTGGAGGCTACACCTTC. The full variable domain, rest sourced from reference TRBV5-1 and TRBJ1-2, is KAGVTQTPRYLIKTRGQQVTLSCSPISGHRSVSWYQQTPGQGLQFLFEYFSETQRNKGNFPGRFSGRQFSNSRSEMNVSTLELGDSALYLCASSGNAGFGGYTFGSGTRLTVV.

This chain joins TRBV27 and TRBJ1-6, with D possibly matching TRBD1 (5 bases). V lost 2 bases to trimming and J lost 10 bases, with 12 bases between them. Per germline, CDR1 MNHEY and CDR2 SMNVEV (reference sequence). The length of the CDR3 is 14 residues. CDR3 sequence reads: CASSLQGGRSPLHF. The CDR3 coding sequence is TGTGCCAGCAGTTTACAGGGTGGAAGGTCACCCCTCCACTTT.

V gene TRBV4-3 combines with J gene TRBJ1-5, with 9 bases aligning to TRBD1. Germline CDR1 and CDR2: LGHNA and YSLEER. J was trimmed by 5 bases and V by 2 bases; bases with no gene match: 10. There are 17 residues in the CDR3. CDR3 nucleotides: TGCGCCAGCAGCCAATCCACGACAGGGGGGAAAGATCAGCCCCAGCATTTT. It yields the protein CASSQSTTGGKDQPQHF.

The chain recombines TRBV19 with TRBJ1-2; 10 bases fit TRBD1. Germline trimming cut 4 bases from V and 4 bases from J; bases unmatched to any gene: 12. Germline CDR1 and CDR2: LNHDA and SQIVND (reference sequence). CDR3 length: 17 residues. Written as DNA, the CDR3 is TGTGCCAGTAGTAGACCGGGACAGGGGCGATTGTCCTATGGCTACACCTTC. Protein: CASSRPGQGRLSYGYTF.

The J gene is TRBJ1-1, the V gene TRBV6-6; 10 nucleotides agree with TRBD1. V trimming: 5 bases; J trimming: 0 bases; junction bases outside the gene matches: 6. This CDR3 contains 16 residues. Germline CDR1 reads MNHNY; CDR2 reads SVGAGI (reference sequence). The CDR3 spells CASSNRQGALNTEAFF. The CDR3 DNA reads as TGTGCCAGCAGTAATAGACAGGGGGCTTTGAACACTGAAGCTTTCTTT.